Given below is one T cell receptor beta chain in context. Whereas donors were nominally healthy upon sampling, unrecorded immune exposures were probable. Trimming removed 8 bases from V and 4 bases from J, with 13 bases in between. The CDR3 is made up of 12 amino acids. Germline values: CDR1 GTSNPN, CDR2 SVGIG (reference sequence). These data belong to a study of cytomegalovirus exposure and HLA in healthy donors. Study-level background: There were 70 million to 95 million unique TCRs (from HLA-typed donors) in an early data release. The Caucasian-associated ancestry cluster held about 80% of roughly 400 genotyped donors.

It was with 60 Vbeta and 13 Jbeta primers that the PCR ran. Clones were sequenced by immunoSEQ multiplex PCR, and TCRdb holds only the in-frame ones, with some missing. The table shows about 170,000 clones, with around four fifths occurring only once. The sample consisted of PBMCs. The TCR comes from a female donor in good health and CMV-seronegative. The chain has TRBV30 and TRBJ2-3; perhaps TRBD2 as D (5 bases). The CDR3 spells CARRASSDTQYF. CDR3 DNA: TGTGCCCGGCGGGCTAGCTCAGATACGCAGTATTTT.